The sequence of this TCR beta chain was determined in a study of blood T cell repertoires in COVID-19. In the original analysis: Using reference gene primer amplification, nucleated cell counts were estimated. TCRdb's table, derived via immunoSEQ multiplex PCR, lists solely in-frame clones and lacks some. Clonal size and the V and J genes are those of that table, whereas D and trimming came from the DNA. In the table there are about 89,000 clones, approximately 90% of which are singletons. After removal of 0 bases from V and 1 base from J, the junction contained 5 bases not matched to a gene. The CDR3 is 16 residues long. Looked up from germline, CDR1 is SGHDT and CDR2 is YYEEEE.

The sample was peripheral blood. The genes are TRBV5-6 and TRBJ1-1, with 8 positions matching TRBD1. The sequence was obtained from a man in his sixties with acute or convalescent COVID-19. CDR3 bases: TGTGCCAGCAGCTTGGATGGACAGGGAGAGAACACTGAAGCTTTCTTT. Its translation: CASSLDGQGENTEAFF.